These 10 T cell receptor beta chains were all obtained from the same sample, sequenced in a study of CD8 T cells in ankylosing spondylitis. TCRdb re-derived calls from the 5' RACE reads in MiXCR, one entry per CDR3 protein. The sample lists approximately 260,000 distinct CDR3 sequences, roughly 8.6% occurring once. The source material was blood, either unsorted or a sorted T cell fraction (not recorded which). These receptors originate from a male donor with ankylosing spondylitis or in good health (not recorded which).

This clonotype showed up many times. The chain employs TRBV18 and TRBJ2-5; 9 bases are shared with TRBD1. The germline V gene encodes CDR1 KGHSH and CDR2 LQKENI. The ends lost 6 bases at V and 2 bases at J; junction bases unmatched: 10. This CDR3 is 16 amino acids long. The CDR3 coding sequence is TGTGCCAGCTCCCCTCAAGCGGGACAGGGTCAAGAGACCCAGTACTTC. Its protein is CASSPQAGQGQETQYF.

The table lists this clonotype with a few counts. The chain joins TRBV21-1 to TRBJ2-7; TRBD1 is the table's D call and was not checked against the DNA. TRBV21-1 is described as a pseudogene. The CDR3 is 18 residues long. The CDR3 loop is CASSKKEGGQGKGNEQYF. The CDR3 DNA is TGTGCCAGCAGCAAAAAAGAGGGCGGACAGGGAAAGGGGAACGAGCAGTACTTC.

This clonotype was detected many times. The CDR3 here is CASSRTTGANTGELFF. The CDR3 DNA follows: TGTGCCAGCAGCAGGACGACAGGGGCGAACACCGGGGAGCTGTTTTTT. This chain uses TRBV12-3 or TRBV12-4 with TRBJ2-2, with 8 positions matching TRBD1. The V segment lost 6 bases and the J segment 0 bases; nucleotides outside the gene matches: 6. This CDR3 contains 16 residues.

Details on this clonotype: Just one base apart from a much larger clone, this may be a read error. The gene calls are TRBV6-2 or TRBV6-3 and TRBJ1-2; a weak D match, TRBD1 (6 bases). Germline-derived CDR1 and CDR2 are MNHEY and SVGEGT. V shed 7 bases and J shed 10 bases, with 19 bases lying between them. The CDR3 sequence is 13 residues long. The CDR3 loop reads CASKARDTHVYTF. The DNA of the CDR3 is TGTGCCAGCAAGGCCCGGGACACCCATGTCTACACCTTC.

A note on this clonotype: A much bigger clone sits one base away, suggesting this may be a read error. The chain joins TRBV6-5 to TRBJ2-5; maybe TRBD2 (6 bases). This CDR3 is built from 15 residues. The germline gives CDR1 MNHEY, CDR2 SVGAGI. The CDR3 nucleotides read TGTGCCAGCAGTTCGCGGGACGTCGATTCTGCGACCCAGAACTTC. This translates into CASSSRDVDSATQNF.

This clonotype was seen repeatedly, ten times or more. The rearrangement joins TRBV12-3 or TRBV12-4 to TRBJ1-1; TRBD1 matches 7 bases. The CDR3 is made up of 16 amino acids. V gave up 5 bases and J gave up 3 bases; unmatched junction bases: 12. The DNA for the CDR3 is TGTGCCAGCAGTCTTCGACAGGGAAAAGGGGACACTGAAGCTTTCTTT. Its translation is CASSLRQGKGDTEAFF.

This clonotype was counted many times. The chain couples TRBV5-5 to TRBJ2-6; tentatively, D is TRBD1 (6 bases). V was clipped by 4 bases and J by 0 bases, with 8 bases between them. This CDR3 spans 15 amino acids. Germline lookup yields CDR1 SGHKS and CDR2 YYEKEE (reference sequence). CDR3 protein: CASSRTDSGANVLTF. The CDR3 nucleotides read TGTGCCAGCAGCCGGACAGACTCTGGGGCCAACGTCCTGACTTTC.

This clonotype was detected a few times. As DNA, the CDR3 is TGTGCCAGCAGACAAGCGGGACAGATCCTTTACAATGAGCAGTTCTTC. It codes for CASRQAGQILYNEQFF. The chain uses TRBV6-1 and TRBJ2-1; D might be TRBD1 or TRBD2, each matching 7 bases. Trimming removed 6 bases from V and 4 bases from J, with 19 bases in between. This CDR3 has 16 residues. Germline V lookup: CDR1 MNHNS, CDR2 SASEGT.

This clonotype was detected many times. The chain uses TRBV27 and TRBJ2-7; D is ambiguous. CDR3 length equals 16 residues. Germline CDR1 reads MNHEY; CDR2 reads SMNVEV (reference sequence). V was trimmed by 0 bases and J by 2 bases, leaving 14 bases between them. The CDR3 sequence: CASSLSLGRTTYEQYF. For the CDR3, the DNA is TGTGCCAGCAGTTTATCCTTAGGGCGGACCACCTACGAGCAGTACTTC.

This clonotype was seen at least ten times. The chain couples TRBV29-1 to TRBJ1-2, with D unclear. CDR3 size: 10 residues. Germline V lookup: CDR1 SQVTM, CDR2 ANQGSEA. Trimming took 2 bases from V and 7 from J, leaving 5 bases between them. DNA of the CDR3: TGCAGCGTTGAAACAGTTGGCTACACCTTC. As protein: CSVETVGYTF.